The 17 T cell receptor beta chains presented below share a single source sample, sequenced in a study of identical twins. A single record per CDR3 protein comes from TCRdb applying MiXCR to the 5' RACE reads. This table has roughly 710,000 distinct CDR3 sequences, 5.5% to 6.5% appearing once. The sample taken for sequencing was naive T cells sorted from blood. The origin of the receptors is a man in his late teens or twenties in good health.

This clonotype was recorded at least ten times. V usage is TRBV5-1 and J usage is TRBJ2-1; 10 bases align to TRBD2. With V trimmed by 3 bases and J by 9 bases, 12 bases remained unmatched. The germline V gene encodes CDR1 SGHRS and CDR2 YFSETQ. The CDR3 covers 16 residues. CDR3 loop: CASSSVRLAGEGEQFF. The CDR3 coding sequence is TGCGCCAGCAGCTCTGTAAGGCTAGCGGGAGAGGGTGAGCAGTTCTTC.

The chain has TRBV3-1 and TRBJ2-2; D call uncertain. The V gene lost 4 bases and the J gene lost 1 base, with 10 bases spanning the gap. Germline V gives CDR1 LGHDT, CDR2 YNNKEL (reference sequence). CDR3 length: 15 residues. The CDR3 DNA reads TGTGCCAGCAGCCGCACGGCTCGGAACACCGGGGAGCTGTTTTTT. The encoded protein is CASSRTARNTGELFF.

This clonotype was observed a handful of times. The chain couples TRBV2 to TRBJ2-7, with a possible D match to TRBD2 (5 bases). Germline V gene sequence: CDR1 SNHLY, CDR2 FYNNEI. CDR3 size: 12 residues. The germline V and J ends were trimmed by 8 bases and 3 bases, with 11 bases remaining between them. The CDR3 protein is CASGGDFYEQYF. The CDR3 region has the DNA TGTGCCAGCGGAGGCGACTTCTACGAGCAGTACTTC.

Only a few counts were recorded for this clonotype. The chain recombines TRBV3-1 with TRBJ2-3, with 9 bases fitting TRBD2. The CDR3 runs 18 residues. Germline V gene lookup returns CDR1 LGHDT and CDR2 YNNKEL (reference sequence). V lost 0 bases and J lost 1; bases outside the gene matches: 8. The CDR3 sequence is CASSQDIGTSRRTDTQYF. CDR3 nucleotide sequence: TGTGCCAGCAGCCAAGACATCGGGACTAGCCGACGCACAGATACGCAGTATTTT.

The rearrangement uses TRBV19 and TRBJ2-1; D is undetermined. Germline loops: CDR1 LNHDA, CDR2 SQIVND (reference sequence). This CDR3 comprises 11 residues. Deletions cut 1 base from V and 15 bases from J, with 10 bases between. CDR3 sequence reads: CASSIGARAFF. The CDR3 DNA sequence: TGTGCCAGTAGTATAGGCGCTCGCGCGTTCTTC.

This clonotype occurred many times. This chain links TRBV15 with TRBJ1-2; 7 bases fit TRBD1. The CDR3 has 15 residues. The germline V gene encodes CDR1 LNHNV and CDR2 YYDKDF (reference sequence). The V and J ends lost 0 bases and 6 bases, in that order; junction bases with no gene match: 7. CDR3 DNA: TGTGCCACCAGCAGAGATCAAGGGGGCCGGCATGGCTACACCTTC. This gives the protein CATSRDQGGRHGYTF.

Of note for this clonotype: Possible read error: a much larger clone is one base away. This chain uses TRBV29-1 with TRBJ1-1; no firm D call. Germline lookup yields CDR1 SQVTM and CDR2 ANQGSEA. With 3 bases removed from V and 4 bases from J, the gap between germline ends came to 18 bases. CDR3 length equals 15 residues. The CDR3 sequence: CSVDGVTDMTTEAFF. The DNA for the CDR3 is TGCAGCGTTGATGGGGTGACCGACATGACCACTGAAGCTTTCTTT.

This clonotype was observed a handful of times. This rearrangement joins TRBV10-1 to TRBJ2-7; 8 bases line up with TRBD2. The CDR3 is 10 residues long. The germline V gene encodes CDR1 WNHNN and CDR2 SYGVQD (reference sequence). V shed 9 bases and J 7 bases; nucleotides not matched to a gene: 2. CDR3 amino acids: CARLAGEQYV. The CDR3 region has the DNA TGCGCCAGGTTAGCGGGAGAGCAGTACGTC.

This clonotype was recorded many times. The J gene is TRBJ2-1, the V gene TRBV3-1; the D call may be TRBD1 or TRBD2 (5 bases each). The CDR3 is 13 residues long. Per the germline V gene, CDR1 is LGHDT and CDR2 is YNNKEL (reference sequence). Trimming removed 4 bases from V and 9 bases from J, with 13 bases in between. CDR3 bases: TGTGCCAGCAGCCCAGCGAATGGGGGTGAGCAGTTCTTC. Protein: CASSPANGGEQFF.

This clonotype has a count of ten or more. This chain joins TRBV9 and TRBJ2-1; 8 bases agree with TRBD2. There are 15 residues in the CDR3. V lost 4 bases, J lost 8 bases, and 11 bases stayed unmatched. In germline, CDR1 is SGDLS, CDR2 YYNGEE. The chain's CDR3 is CASSPQAGEYDEQFF. The CDR3, as DNA: TGTGCCAGCAGCCCCCAAGCGGGAGAGTATGATGAGCAGTTCTTC.

The chain links TRBV5-1 to TRBJ1-2; TRBD1 might be the D (5 bases). The V and J ends lost 7 bases and 5 bases respectively, with 21 bases between them. Germline V CDR1 and CDR2: SGHRS, YFSETQ. The CDR3 sequence is 15 residues long. The CDR3 region has the DNA TGCGCCAGCGGCCGGGACGCACCGAGCAGATATGGCTACACCTTC. It yields the protein CASGRDAPSRYGYTF.

The chain employs TRBV3-1 and TRBJ1-1; D possibly corresponds to TRBD1 (6 bases). The V gene's germline CDR1 is LGHDT and CDR2 YNNKEL (reference sequence). V lost 3 bases to trimming and J lost 2 bases, with 13 bases between them. The CDR3 is 15 residues long. The CDR3 nucleotides are TGTGCCAGCAGCCACGCCTGGACAGCCAACACTGAAGCTTTCTTT. It codes for CASSHAWTANTEAFF.

This clonotype was observed many times. The V gene is TRBV24-1, the J gene TRBJ2-1, with 7 bases aligning to TRBD2. After removal of 0 bases from V and 10 bases from J, the junction contained 5 bases not matched to a gene. Germline V lookup: CDR1 KGHDR, CDR2 SFDVKD. This CDR3 region has 14 residues. CDR3 DNA: TGTGCCACCAGTGATTTGCTGTCTAGCGGAGAGCAGTTCTTC. It yields the protein CATSDLLSSGEQFF.

This clonotype came up once. V is TRBV4-1 and J is TRBJ1-5, with TRBD1 matching over 7 bases. J lost 2 bases, V lost 3 bases, and 7 bases had no gene match. The CDR3 consists of 16 residues. CDR1 and CDR2 from the germline V gene are MGHRA and YSYEKL. The CDR3 loop is CASSQAGDSRNQPQHF. CDR3 coding DNA: TGCGCCAGCAGCCAGGCAGGGGACAGCCGCAATCAGCCCCAGCATTTT.

This clonotype was counted between two and nine times. The chain employs TRBV5-1 and TRBJ2-6; D not certain. Germline-derived CDR1 and CDR2 are SGHRS and YFSETQ. The CDR3 is made up of 14 amino acids. Trimming removed 6 bases at V and 2 bases at J, with 9 bases between. DNA for the CDR3: TGCGCCAGCACCCCATTGCCTGGGGCCAACGTCCTGACTTTC. It is translated as CASTPLPGANVLTF.

This clonotype was counted at least ten times. The rearrangement joins TRBV28 to TRBJ2-2; 8 nucleotides agree with TRBD1. Per the germline V gene, CDR1 is MDHEN and CDR2 is SYDVKM. The V segment lost 6 bases and the J segment 4 bases; nucleotides outside the gene matches: 7. This CDR3 region has 15 residues. The CDR3 protein is CASSLDRVTTGELFF. CDR3 DNA: TGTGCCAGCAGCCTGGACAGGGTAACCACCGGGGAGCTGTTTTTT.

This clonotype showed up many times. The chain is built from TRBV7-6 and TRBJ2-1, with D unresolved. V was trimmed by 2 bases and J by 1 base, leaving 12 bases between them. The CDR3 loop spans 16 amino acids. Germline V gives CDR1 SGHVS, CDR2 FNYEAQ. CDR3 sequence reads: CASSLRSSSSYNEQFF. Here the CDR3 DNA reads TGTGCCAGCAGCTTACGGTCAAGCTCATCCTACAATGAGCAGTTCTTC.